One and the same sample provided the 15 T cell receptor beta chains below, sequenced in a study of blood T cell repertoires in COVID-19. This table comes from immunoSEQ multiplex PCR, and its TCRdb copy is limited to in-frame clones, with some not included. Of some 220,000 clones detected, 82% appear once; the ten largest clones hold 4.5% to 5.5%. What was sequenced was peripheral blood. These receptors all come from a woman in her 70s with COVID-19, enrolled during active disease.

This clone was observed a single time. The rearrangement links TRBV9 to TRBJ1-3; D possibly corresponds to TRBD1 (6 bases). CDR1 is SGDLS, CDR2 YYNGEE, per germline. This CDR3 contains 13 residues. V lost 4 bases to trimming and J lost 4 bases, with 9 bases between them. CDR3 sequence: CASSFGQGNTIYF. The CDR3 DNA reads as TGTGCCAGCAGCTTCGGACAGGGAAACACCATATATTTT.

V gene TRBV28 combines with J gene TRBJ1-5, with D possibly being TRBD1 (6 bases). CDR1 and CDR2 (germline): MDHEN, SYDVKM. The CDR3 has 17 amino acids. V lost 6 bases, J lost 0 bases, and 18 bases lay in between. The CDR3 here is CASRLRPQGASNQPQHF. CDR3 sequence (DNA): TGTGCCAGCAGATTAAGGCCACAGGGTGCTAGCAATCAGCCCCAGCATTTT.

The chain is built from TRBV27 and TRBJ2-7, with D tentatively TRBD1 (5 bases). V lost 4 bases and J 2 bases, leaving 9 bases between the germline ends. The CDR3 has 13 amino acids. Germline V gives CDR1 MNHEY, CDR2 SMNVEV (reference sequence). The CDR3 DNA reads TGTGCCAGCAGTTCTCAGGGTCCCTACGAGCAGTACTTC. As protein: CASSSQGPYEQYF.

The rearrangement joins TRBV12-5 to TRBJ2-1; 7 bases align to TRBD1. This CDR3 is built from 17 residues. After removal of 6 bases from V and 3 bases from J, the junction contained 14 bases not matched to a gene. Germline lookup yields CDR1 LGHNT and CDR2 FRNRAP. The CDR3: CASGYTGAPASYNEQFF. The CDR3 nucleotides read TGTGCTAGTGGCTATACAGGGGCACCAGCCAGCTACAATGAGCAGTTCTTC.

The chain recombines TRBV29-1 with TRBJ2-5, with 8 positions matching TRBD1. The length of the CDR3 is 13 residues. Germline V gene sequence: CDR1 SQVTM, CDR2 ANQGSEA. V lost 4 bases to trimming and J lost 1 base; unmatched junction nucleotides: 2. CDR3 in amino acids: CSVVQGAQETQYF. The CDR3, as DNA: TGCAGCGTTGTTCAGGGGGCCCAAGAGACCCAGTACTTC.

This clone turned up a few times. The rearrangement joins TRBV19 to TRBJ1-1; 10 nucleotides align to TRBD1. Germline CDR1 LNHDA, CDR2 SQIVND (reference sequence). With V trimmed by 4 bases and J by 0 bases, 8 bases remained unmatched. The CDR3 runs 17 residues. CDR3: CASSTLTGGGMNTEAFF. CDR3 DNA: TGTGCCAGTAGTACCTTGACAGGGGGCGGAATGAACACTGAAGCTTTCTTT. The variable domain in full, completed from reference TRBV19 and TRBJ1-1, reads DGGITQSPKYLFRKEGQNVTLSCEQNLNHDAMYWYRQDPGQGLRLIYYSQIVNDFQKGDIAEGYSVSREKKESFPLTVTSAQKNPTAFYLCASSTLTGGGMNTEAFFGQGTRLTVV.

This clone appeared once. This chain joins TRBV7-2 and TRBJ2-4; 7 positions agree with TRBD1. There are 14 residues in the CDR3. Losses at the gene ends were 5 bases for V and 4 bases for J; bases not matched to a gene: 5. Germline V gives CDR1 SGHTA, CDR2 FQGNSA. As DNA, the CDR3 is TGTGCCAGCAGCCCGACAGGGAAGAAAAACATTCAGTACTTC. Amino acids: CASSPTGKKNIQYF.

The CDR3 loop reads CASSPGGGTSNEKLFF. The CDR3 DNA follows: TGTGCCAGCAGCCCGGGGGGGGGTACTTCTAATGAAAAACTGTTTTTT. This rearrangement joins TRBV7-2 to TRBJ1-4; D possibly corresponds to TRBD1 (5 bases). The germline V gene has CDR1 SGHTA and CDR2 FQGNSA. Trimming stripped 5 bases from V and 3 bases from J, with 16 bases between. The CDR3 runs to 16 residues.

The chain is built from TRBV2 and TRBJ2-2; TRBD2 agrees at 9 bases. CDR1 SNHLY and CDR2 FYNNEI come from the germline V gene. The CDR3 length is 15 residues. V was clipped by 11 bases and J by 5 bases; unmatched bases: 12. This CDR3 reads CASAPAGGGTGELFF. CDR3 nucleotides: TGTGCCTCGGCGCCAGCGGGGGGAGGGACCGGGGAGCTGTTTTTT.

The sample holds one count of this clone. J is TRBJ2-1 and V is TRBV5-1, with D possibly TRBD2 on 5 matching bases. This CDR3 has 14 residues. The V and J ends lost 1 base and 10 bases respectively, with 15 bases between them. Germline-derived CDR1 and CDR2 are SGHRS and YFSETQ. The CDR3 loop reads CASSLYLAAGEQFF. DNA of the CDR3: TGCGCCAGCAGCTTGTACCTAGCTGCCGGCGAGCAGTTCTTC. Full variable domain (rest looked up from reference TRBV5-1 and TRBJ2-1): KAGVTQTPRYLIKTRGQQVTLSCSPISGHRSVSWYQQTPGQGLQFLFEYFSETQRNKGNFPGRFSGRQFSNSRSEMNVSTLELGDSALYLCASSLYLAAGEQFFGPGTRLTVL.

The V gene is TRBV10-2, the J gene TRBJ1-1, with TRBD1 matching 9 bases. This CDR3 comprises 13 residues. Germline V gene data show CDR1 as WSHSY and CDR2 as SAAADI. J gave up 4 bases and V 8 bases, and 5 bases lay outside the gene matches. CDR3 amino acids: CASQGQGVTEAFF. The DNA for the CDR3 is TGCGCCAGCCAGGGACAGGGAGTCACTGAAGCTTTCTTT.

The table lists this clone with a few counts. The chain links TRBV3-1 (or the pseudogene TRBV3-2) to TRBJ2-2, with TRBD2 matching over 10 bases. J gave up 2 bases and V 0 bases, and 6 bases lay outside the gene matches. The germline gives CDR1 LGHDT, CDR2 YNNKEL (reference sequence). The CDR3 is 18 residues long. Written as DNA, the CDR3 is TGTGCCAGCAGCCAAGAATCGCTAGCGGGAGTAAACACCGGGGAGCTGTTTTTT. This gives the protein CASSQESLAGVNTGELFF.

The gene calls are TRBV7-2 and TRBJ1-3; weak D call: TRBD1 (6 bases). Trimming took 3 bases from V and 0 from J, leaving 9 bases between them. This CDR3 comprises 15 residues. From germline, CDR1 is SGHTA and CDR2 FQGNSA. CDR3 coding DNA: TGTGCCAGCAGCTTTGACAGGTTCTCTGGAAACACCATATATTTT. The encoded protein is CASSFDRFSGNTIYF.

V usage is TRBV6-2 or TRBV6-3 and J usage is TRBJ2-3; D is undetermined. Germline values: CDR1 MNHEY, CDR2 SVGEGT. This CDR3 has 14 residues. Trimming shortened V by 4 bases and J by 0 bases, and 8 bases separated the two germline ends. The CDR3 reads CASSWQMSTDTQYF. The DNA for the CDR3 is TGTGCCAGCAGTTGGCAGATGAGCACAGATACGCAGTATTTT.

The CDR3 sequence is CASSLVGGLAGGQETQYF. For the CDR3, the DNA is TGTGCCAGCAGCTTAGTAGGCGGACTAGCGGGAGGACAAGAGACCCAGTACTTC. The chain couples TRBV7-2 to TRBJ2-5; TRBD2 matches at 14 bases. V was clipped by 1 base and J by 2 bases; unmatched bases: 6. Per germline, CDR1 SGHTA and CDR2 FQGNSA. The CDR3 is 18 residues long.